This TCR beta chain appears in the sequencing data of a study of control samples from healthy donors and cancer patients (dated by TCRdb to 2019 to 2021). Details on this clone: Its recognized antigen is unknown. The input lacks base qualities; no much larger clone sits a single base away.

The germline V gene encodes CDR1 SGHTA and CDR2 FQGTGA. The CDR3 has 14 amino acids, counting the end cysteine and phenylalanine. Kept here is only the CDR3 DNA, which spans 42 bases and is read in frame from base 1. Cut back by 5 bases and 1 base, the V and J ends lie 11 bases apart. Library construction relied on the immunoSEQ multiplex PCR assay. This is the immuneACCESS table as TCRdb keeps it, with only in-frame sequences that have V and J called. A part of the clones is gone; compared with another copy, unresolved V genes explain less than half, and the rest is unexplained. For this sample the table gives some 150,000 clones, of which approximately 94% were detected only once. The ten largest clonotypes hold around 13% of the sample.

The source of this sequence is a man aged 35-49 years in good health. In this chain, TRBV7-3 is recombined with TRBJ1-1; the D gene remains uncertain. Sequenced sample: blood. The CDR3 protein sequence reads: CASSRADRNTEAFF. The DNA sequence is TGTGCCAGCAGCCGTGCTGATAGGAACACTGAAGCTTTCTTT.